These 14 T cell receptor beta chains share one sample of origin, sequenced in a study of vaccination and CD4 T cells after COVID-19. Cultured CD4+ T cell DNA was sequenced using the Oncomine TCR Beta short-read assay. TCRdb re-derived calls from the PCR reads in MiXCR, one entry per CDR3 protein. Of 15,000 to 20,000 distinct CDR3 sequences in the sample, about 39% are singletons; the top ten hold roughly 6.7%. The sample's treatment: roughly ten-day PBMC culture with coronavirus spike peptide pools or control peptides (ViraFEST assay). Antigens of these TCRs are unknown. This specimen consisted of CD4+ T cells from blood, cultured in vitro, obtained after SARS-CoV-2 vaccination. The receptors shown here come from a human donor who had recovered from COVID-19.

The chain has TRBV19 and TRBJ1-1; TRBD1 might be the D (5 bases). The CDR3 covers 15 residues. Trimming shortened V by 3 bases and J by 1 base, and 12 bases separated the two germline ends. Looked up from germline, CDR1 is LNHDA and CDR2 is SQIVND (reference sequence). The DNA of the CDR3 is TGTGCCAGTAGTATTCGGAGCGGGGCGAACACTGAAGCTTTCTTT. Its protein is CASSIRSGANTEAFF.

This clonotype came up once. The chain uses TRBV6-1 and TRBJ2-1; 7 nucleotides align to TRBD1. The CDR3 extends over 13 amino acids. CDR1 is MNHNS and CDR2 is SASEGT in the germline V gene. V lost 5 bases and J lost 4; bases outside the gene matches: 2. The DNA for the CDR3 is TGTGCCAGCAGTCCAGGGGGATACAATGAGCAGTTCTTC. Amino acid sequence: CASSPGGYNEQFF.

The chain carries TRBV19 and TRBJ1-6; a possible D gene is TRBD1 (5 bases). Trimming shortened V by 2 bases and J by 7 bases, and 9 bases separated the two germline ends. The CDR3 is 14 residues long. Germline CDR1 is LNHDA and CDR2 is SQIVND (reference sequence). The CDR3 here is CASSIRDGNSPLHF. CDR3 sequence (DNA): TGTGCCAGTAGTATAAGGGACGGGAATTCACCCCTCCACTTT. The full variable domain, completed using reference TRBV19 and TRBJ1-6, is DGGITQSPKYLFRKEGQNVTLSCEQNLNHDAMYWYRQDPGQGLRLIYYSQIVNDFQKGDIAEGYSVSREKKESFPLTVTSAQKNPTAFYLCASSIRDGNSPLHFGNGTRLTVT.

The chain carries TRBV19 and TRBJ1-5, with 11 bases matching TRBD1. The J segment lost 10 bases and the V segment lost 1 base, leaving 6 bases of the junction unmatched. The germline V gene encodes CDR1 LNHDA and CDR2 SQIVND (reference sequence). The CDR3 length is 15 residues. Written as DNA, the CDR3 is TGTGCCAGTAGTATAGGGACAGGGGGCCCGCTTCCCCAGCATTTT. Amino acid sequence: CASSIGTGGPLPQHF.

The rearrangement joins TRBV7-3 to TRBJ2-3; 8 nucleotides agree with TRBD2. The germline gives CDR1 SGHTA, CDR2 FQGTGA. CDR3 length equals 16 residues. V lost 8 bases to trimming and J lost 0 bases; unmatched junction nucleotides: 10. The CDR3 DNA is TGTGCCAGCTCAACCGGGGGGGGGCCCAGCACAGATACGCAGTATTTT. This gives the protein CASSTGGGPSTDTQYF.

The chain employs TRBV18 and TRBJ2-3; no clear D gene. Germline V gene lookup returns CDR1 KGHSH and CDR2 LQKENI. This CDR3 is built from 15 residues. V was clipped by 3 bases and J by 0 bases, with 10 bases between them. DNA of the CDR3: TGTGCCAGCTCACCTTACACGGGTAGCACAGATACGCAGTATTTT. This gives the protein CASSPYTGSTDTQYF.

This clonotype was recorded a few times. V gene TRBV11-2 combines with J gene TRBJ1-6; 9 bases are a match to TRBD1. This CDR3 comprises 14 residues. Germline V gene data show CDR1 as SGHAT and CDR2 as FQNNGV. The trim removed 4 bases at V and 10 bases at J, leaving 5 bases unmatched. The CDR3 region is CASSYRGRKSPLHF. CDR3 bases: TGTGCCAGCAGCTACAGGGGGCGGAAATCACCCCTCCACTTT.

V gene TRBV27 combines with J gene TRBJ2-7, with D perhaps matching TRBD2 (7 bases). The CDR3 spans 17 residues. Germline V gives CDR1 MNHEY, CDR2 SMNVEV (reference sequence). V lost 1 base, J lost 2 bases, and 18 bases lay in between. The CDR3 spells CASSLYHRGAQTYEQYF. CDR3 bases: TGTGCCAGCAGTTTATATCATCGGGGGGCCCAAACCTACGAGCAGTACTTC.

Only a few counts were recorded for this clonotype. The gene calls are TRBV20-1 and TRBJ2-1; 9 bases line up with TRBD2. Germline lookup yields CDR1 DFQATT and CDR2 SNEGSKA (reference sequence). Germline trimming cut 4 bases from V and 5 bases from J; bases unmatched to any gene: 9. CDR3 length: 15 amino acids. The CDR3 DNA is TGCAGTGCTACTGCTAGCGGGATTGCCCACAATGAGCAGTTCTTC. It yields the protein CSATASGIAHNEQFF.

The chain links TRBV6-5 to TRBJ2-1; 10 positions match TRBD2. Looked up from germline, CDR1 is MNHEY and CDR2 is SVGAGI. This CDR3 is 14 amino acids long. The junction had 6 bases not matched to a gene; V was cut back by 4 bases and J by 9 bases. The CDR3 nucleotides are TGTGCCAGCAGTTCCTCAGCGGGAGGGGTTGAGCAGTTCTTC. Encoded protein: CASSSSAGGVEQFF.

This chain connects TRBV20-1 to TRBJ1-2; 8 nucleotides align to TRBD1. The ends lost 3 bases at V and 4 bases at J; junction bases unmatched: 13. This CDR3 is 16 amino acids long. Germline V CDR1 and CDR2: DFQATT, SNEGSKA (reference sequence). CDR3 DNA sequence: TGCAGTGCTAGCCCGGGACAGGTCCTAGGAGGCTATGGCTACACCTTC. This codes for CSASPGQVLGGYGYTF.

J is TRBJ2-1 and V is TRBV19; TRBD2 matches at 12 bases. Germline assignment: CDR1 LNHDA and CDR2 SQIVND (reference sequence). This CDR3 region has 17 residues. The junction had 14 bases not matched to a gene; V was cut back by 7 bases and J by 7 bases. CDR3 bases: TGTGCCAGTAAAGAGACTAGCGGGAGATTAACACCTAATGAGCAGTTCTTC. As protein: CASKETSGRLTPNEQFF.

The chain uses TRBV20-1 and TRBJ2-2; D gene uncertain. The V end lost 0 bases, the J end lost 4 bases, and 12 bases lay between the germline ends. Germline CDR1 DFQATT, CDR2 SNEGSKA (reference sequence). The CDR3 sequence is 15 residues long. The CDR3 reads CSARDAGLGTGELFF. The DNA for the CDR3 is TGCAGTGCTAGAGATGCTGGGTTGGGCACCGGGGAGCTGTTTTTT.

As DNA, the CDR3 is TGTGCCAGCAGGGCACAGGGGGCGCGGGACACTGAAGCTTTCTTT. It encodes CASRAQGARDTEAFF. V gene TRBV2 combines with J gene TRBJ1-1, with TRBD1 matching over 9 bases. The CDR3 extends over 15 amino acids. Trimming took 6 bases from V and 3 from J; bases not matched to a gene: 8. The germline CDR1 and CDR2 sequences are SNHLY and FYNNEI.